This record covers a single T cell receptor beta chain. Its antigen is undetermined. This sample was taken from a study of T cells in Graves' hyperthyroidism and ophthalmopathy. In the study overall: The initial diagnosis was the point when peripheral blood was collected, ahead of any treatment.

Study-wide findings and caveats: Most clonotypes expanded in the thyroid (above 0.001) were also present in blood.

RNA transcripts were the template for amplifying TCR beta CDR3 regions. Primed by the HTBI set, a first-round RT-PCR was run on the TCR CDR3. MiXCR, run by TCRdb on the multiplex PCR reads, gives a single entry per CDR3 protein. The repertoire holds a few hundred thousand distinct CDR3 sequences, with around a sixth as singletons. CDR3 length equals 17 residues. With 3 bases clipped from V and 2 bases from J, the junction kept 8 bases outside the gene matches. The germline CDR1 and CDR2 sequences are KGHSH and LQKENI. The chain has TRBV18 and TRBJ1-3, with TRBD1 matching 9 bases. This receptor was identified in a man between 18 and 35 years old with Graves' ophthalmopathy. Specimen: blood. Here the CDR3 reads CASSPKGQGHTGNTIYF. Here the CDR3 DNA reads TGTGCCAGCTCACCGAAGGGACAGGGCCACACTGGAAACACCATATATTTT.